The rows below give T cell receptor beta chains drawn from one sample of a study of neurological immune-mediated disorders. TCRdb re-derived calls from the 5' RACE reads in MiXCR, one entry per CDR3 protein. The table shows over 35,000 distinct CDR3 sequences, with roughly 2.5% occurring only once. Sequenced sample: PBMCs. Receptor source: a man aged 45 to 65 with multiple sclerosis. Each CDR3 is given with its conserved first and last residue. The D gene is left open where the match is weak. Clone size appears in some rows only: once, few, many, or a class for an expanded clone.

d_call | j_call | v_call | clone_size | cdr3_nt | cdr3_aa
- | TRBJ2-1 | TRBV7-2 | many | TGTGCCAGCAGCCAGGGTGCCAACAATGAGCAGTTCTTC | CASSQGANNEQFF
- | TRBJ2-5 | TRBV5-1 | many | TGCGCCAGCAGCTCCTATGGGAAGGAGACCCAGTACTTC | CASSSYGKETQYF
- | TRBJ2-7 | TRBV21-1 | many | TGTGCCAGCAGCCCCCCGGGGGGCGGCTCCTACGAGCAGTACTTC | CASSPPGGGSYEQYF
- | TRBJ2-2 | TRBV5-6 | many | TGTGCCAGCGCCAAATACAGGGAGCAGGGAACCGGGGAGCTGTTTTTT | CASAKYREQGTGELFF
TRBD2 | TRBJ2-5 | TRBV20-1 | many | TGCAGTGCGTCCGGGGAGGGGGAGACCCAGTACTTC | CSASGEGETQYF
TRBD1 | TRBJ1-2 | TRBV20-1 | many | TGCAGTGCTAGAGATGACAGGGCGGGCGGCTACACCTTC | CSARDDRAGGYTF
- | TRBJ2-2 | TRBV12-3/TRBV12-4 | many | TGTGCCAGCAGTTTTTTTACAGGGAGGGACAGAAACACCGGGGAGCTGTTTTTT | CASSFFTGRDRNTGELFF
- | TRBJ1-1 | TRBV5-1 | many | TGCGCCAGCAGCATCGACGGGAACACTGAAGCTTTCTTT | CASSIDGNTEAFF
- | TRBJ2-5 | TRBV7-6 | many | TGTGCCAGCAGCCCTCGGGTCCGGGGCCAAGAGACCCAGTACTTC | CASSPRVRGQETQYF
TRBD2 | TRBJ2-1 | TRBV7-2 | many | TGTGCCAGCAGCATGCTAGCGGGGGACATATACAATGAGCAGTTCTTC | CASSMLAGDIYNEQFF
- | TRBJ1-3 | TRBV10-2 | few | TGCGCCAGCAGCGACTTCGGGACTGCTGGAAACACCATATATTTT | CASSDFGTAGNTIYF
- | TRBJ2-1 | TRBV4-1 | many | TGCGCCAGCAGCCCGCGAGGACAGTCGAGCTCCTACAATGAGCAGTTCTTC | CASSPRGQSSSYNEQFF
- | TRBJ2-2 | TRBV6-5 | many | TGTGCCAGCGGCAAACCTATTACCGGGGAGCTGTTTTTT | CASGKPITGELFF
- | TRBJ2-1 | TRBV20-1 | many | TGCAGTGCGTCGGGGGGCCGGCGGGAGCAGTTCTTC | CSASGGRREQFF
- | TRBJ2-7 | TRBV18 | - | TGTGCCAGCTCACCAACAGGCCAGGGCCACGAGCAGTACTTC | CASSPTGQGHEQYF
- | TRBJ2-3 | TRBV20-1 | many | TGCAGTGCTGGCCAGGACACCCCTACGCAGTATTTT | CSAGQDTPTQYF
TRBD2 | TRBJ2-2 | TRBV20-1 | many | TGCAGTGCCAGACCTAGCGGGGGCGGGGAGCTGTTTTTT | CSARPSGGGELFF
- | TRBJ1-5 | TRBV4-2 | many | TGTGCCAGCAGCCAATCCACGGGGGGCAATCAGCCCCAGAATTTT | CASSQSTGGNQPQNF
TRBD2 | TRBJ2-1 | TRBV20-1 | many | TGCAGTGCCCAGAGACTAGCGGGGGGCCAACCCAATGAGCAGTTCTTC | CSAQRLAGGQPNEQFF
TRBD1 | TRBJ1-1 | TRBV6-2/TRBV6-3 | many | TGTGCCAGCAGTTACTGGCAGGGACAGGCTTTCTTT | CASSYWQGQAFF
- | TRBJ2-5 | TRBV7-2 | many | TGTGCCAGCAGCTACTCCGGGACACCCCAAGAGACCCAGTACTTC | CASSYSGTPQETQYF
- | TRBJ2-3 | TRBV3-1 | many | TGTGCCAGCAGCGGACAGTCCACTAGCACAGATACGCAGTATTTT | CASSGQSTSTDTQYF
- | TRBJ2-2 | TRBV2 | many | TGTGCCAGCAGTGACATAAAGGGGCGCGTCACCGGGGAGCTGTTTTTT | CASSDIKGRVTGELFF
- | TRBJ2-1 | TRBV2 | many | TGTGCCAGCAGTGAGGCAGAAGGGGGGGCCGACAATGAGCAGTTCTTC | CASSEAEGGADNEQFF
- | TRBJ2-7 | TRBV7-6 | many | TGTGCCAGCAGCTTAGCGATAGGGACCGGCGGCTCCTACGAGCAGTACTTC | CASSLAIGTGGSYEQYF
- | TRBJ1-4 | TRBV6-2/TRBV6-3 | many | TGTGCCAGCACCGACGGGACGCCCGGGAGGGAAAAACTGTTTTTT | CASTDGTPGREKLFF
- | TRBJ2-3 | TRBV24-1 | many | TGTGCCACCAGTGATTTGTTATTCGGGGGTAAAGATACGCAGTATTTT | CATSDLLFGGKDTQYF
- | TRBJ1-4 | TRBV5-1 | many | TGCGCCAGCAGCTTGGGGGACCATTGGGACGAAAAACTGTTTTTT | CASSLGDHWDEKLFF
- | TRBJ1-5 | TRBV7-9 | many | TGTGCCAGCAGCTTAAATAGCAATCAGCCCCAGCATTTT | CASSLNSNQPQHF
TRBD1 | TRBJ1-1 | TRBV12-3/TRBV12-4 | many | TGTGCCAGCACTGACCAGGGGGCCGGCATGGCAGAAGCTTTCTTT | CASTDQGAGMAEAFF
TRBD2 | TRBJ2-1 | TRBV5-1 | many | TGCGCCAGCAGCGGAACTAGCGGAGGGCGAAATGAGCAGTTCTTC | CASSGTSGGRNEQFF
- | TRBJ2-7 | TRBV20-1 | many | TGCAGTGCCAGGCCGGGCTTTACATACGAGCAGTACTTC | CSARPGFTYEQYF
- | TRBJ2-7 | TRBV5-1 | many | TGCGCCAGCAGCTCCAACGCGGACGGTCTCTACGAGCAGTACTTC | CASSSNADGLYEQYF
TRBD2 | TRBJ2-5 | TRBV5-1 | many | TGCGCCAGCAGCCCTGGAGGCGGGGGAGGTGAGACCCAGTACTTC | CASSPGGGGGETQYF
TRBD1 | TRBJ2-1 | TRBV7-8 | many | TGTGCCAGCAGCTCGAGAGACGGGACAGGGGACAGCTCCTACAATGAGCAGTTCTTC | CASSSRDGTGDSSYNEQFF
TRBD1 | TRBJ1-1 | TRBV29-1 | many | TGCAGCGTTGACGGAGGGGGCCCAACTGAAGCTTTCTTT | CSVDGGGPTEAFF
- | TRBJ1-1 | TRBV7-2 | many | TGTGCCAGCAGCCCAGCGCCAAAAATGAACACTGAAGCTTTCTTT | CASSPAPKMNTEAFF
- | TRBJ2-7 | TRBV3-1 | many | TGTGCCAGCAGCTTTGGTTCGGGCGAGCAGTACTTC | CASSFGSGEQYF
- | TRBJ1-5 | TRBV5-1 | many | TGCGCCAGCAGCTTGGGGGATAATCAGCCCCAGAATTTT | CASSLGDNQPQNF
- | TRBJ2-3 | TRBV7-2 | many | TGTGCCAGCAGCAGGACTGCCCGAGCGAGCACAGATACGCAGTATTTT | CASSRTARASTDTQYF
- | TRBJ2-1 | TRBV5-1 | many | TGCGCCAGCAGCGTACAGGGATCGGGTTACAATGAGCAGTTCTTC | CASSVQGSGYNEQFF
- | TRBJ1-3 | TRBV7-9 | many | TGTGCCAGCAGCTTCGTTTCAATCTCTGGAAACACCATATATTTT | CASSFVSISGNTIYF